This T cell receptor (beta chain) emerged from a study of cytomegalovirus exposure and HLA in healthy donors. Findings and caveats of the study: The study put some 160 TCR beta chains on its list as cytomegalovirus-associated.

As to this clone: The antigen is unknown.

The CDR3 covers 17 residues. The germline V gene has CDR1 MNHEY and CDR2 SMNVEV (reference sequence). V was pared by 6 bases and J by 0 bases, with 15 bases between. The PCR ran on 60 Vbeta and 13 Jbeta primers. Measured with immunoSEQ multiplex PCR; TCRdb has only the in-frame clones, and not every one. The sample gives roughly 100,000 clones, about 80% of which show up once; 5% to 6.5% is in the top ten. The clonotype originates from a man aged 55 to 69 in good health and CMV-seropositive. The chain carries TRBV27 and TRBJ2-6; weak D call: TRBD1 (6 bases). The material sequenced was PBMCs. CDR3 nucleotides: TGTGCCAGCAGCGCAGGGGTCCCCGGCTCTGGGGCCAACGTCCTGACTTTC. Amino acids: CASSAGVPGSGANVLTF.